This T cell receptor beta chain was sequenced in a study of breast tumors, draining lymph nodes, adjacent tissues. Each CDR3 protein gets one entry after TCRdb re-called the multiplex PCR reads with MiXCR. This sample yields about 270,000 distinct CDR3 sequences, of which around 30% are seen a single time; 1.1% belongs to the top ten. Samples came from axillary lymph nodes draining the breast cancer. This clonotype was observed many times. Germline CDR1 and CDR2: DFQATT and SNEGSKA (reference sequence). CDR3 length: 10 residues. Trimming shortened V by 6 bases and J by 6 bases, and 9 bases separated the two germline ends.

Source material: axillary lymph node tissue. The chain links TRBV20-1 to TRBJ2-7; the D is unclear. The TCR comes from a female donor with breast cancer. Some clones in this sample may be carry-over from other donors' samples. The CDR3 is CSAQRGEQYF. In nucleotides, the CDR3 is TGCAGTGCGCAACGTGGCGAGCAGTACTTC.